This T cell receptor beta chain was captured by sequencing in a study of CD8 T cells in Susac syndrome. Study results and caveats: Only a relatively small number of individuals were included in the TCR sequencing and HLA analysis.

Note on this clonotype: What it binds is unknown.

An amount of RNA that ranged from roughly 0.5 to 1 ug was reverse transcribed with random hexamers. With immunoSEQ multiplex PCR, TCR beta CDR3 was amplified across 54 Vbeta and 13 Jbeta. TCRdb called the immunoSEQ multiplex PCR reads again in MiXCR, with one record for every CDR3 protein. The sample lists approximately 200,000 distinct CDR3 sequences, roughly 96% occurring once. CDR3 length: 11 amino acids. The germline CDR1 and CDR2 sequences are DFQATT and SNEGSKA (reference sequence). Trimming stripped 2 bases from V and 8 bases from J, with 9 bases between. Sequencing targeted TCR beta in T cells from blood (CD8+ and CD4+).

The TCR originated in a human donor with multiple sclerosis. The chain recombines TRBV20-1 with TRBJ1-2; D not resolved. Sequenced input: CD4+ T cells from PBMCs. The CDR3: CSARKGDGYTF. Written as DNA, the CDR3 is TGCAGTGCTAGAAAGGGAGACGGCTACACCTTC.